This TCR beta chain is from a study of preoperative IRX-2 immunotherapy in early breast cancer. Germline values: CDR1 LNHDA, CDR2 SQIVND (reference sequence). Trimming stripped 6 bases from V and 2 bases from J, with 14 bases between. CDR3 length: 15 residues. Treatment meaning: preoperative locoregional IRX-2 cytokine immunotherapy. Patients received preoperative, locoregional IRX-2 cytokine immunotherapy in a phase Ib study. The repertoire was sequenced with immunoSEQ multiplex PCR; TCRdb's copy has only in-frame clones and lacks some. The sample records tens of thousands of clones, approximately 72% being singletons.

This receptor was identified in a human donor with breast cancer. The J gene is TRBJ1-5, the V gene TRBV19, with D hard to call. The sample was lymph node tissue, taken after IRX-2 immunotherapy. CDR3 nucleotides: TGTGCCAGTAGCTATATGGGTGTTGGCAATCAGCCCCAGCATTTT. Its translation is CASSYMGVGNQPQHF. The variable domain in full, with the rest retrieved from reference TRBV19 and TRBJ1-5, is DGGITQSPKYLFRKEGQNVTLSCEQNLNHDAMYWYRQDPGQGLRLIYYSQIVNDFQKGDIAEGYSVSREKKESFPLTVTSAQKNPTAFYLCASSYMGVGNQPQHFGDGTRLSIL.